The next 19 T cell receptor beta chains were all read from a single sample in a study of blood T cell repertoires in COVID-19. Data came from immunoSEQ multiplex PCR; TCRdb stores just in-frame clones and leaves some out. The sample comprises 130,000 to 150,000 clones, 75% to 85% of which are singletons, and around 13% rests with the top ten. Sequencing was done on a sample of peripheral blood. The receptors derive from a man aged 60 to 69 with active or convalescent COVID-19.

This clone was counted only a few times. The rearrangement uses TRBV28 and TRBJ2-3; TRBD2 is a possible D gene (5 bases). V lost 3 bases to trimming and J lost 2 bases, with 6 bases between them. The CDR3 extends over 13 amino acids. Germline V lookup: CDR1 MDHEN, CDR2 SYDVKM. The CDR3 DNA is TGTGCCAGCAGTTTGCGGGCCACAGATACGCAGTATTTT. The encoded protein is CASSLRATDTQYF.

The CDR3 loop reads CASSLGGVGPYNEQFF. CDR3 sequence (DNA): TGTGCCAGCAGCTTAGGGGGGGTGGGCCCCTACAATGAGCAGTTCTTC. The V gene is TRBV11-3, the J gene TRBJ2-1; D perhaps matches TRBD2 (6 bases). CDR3 length equals 16 residues. The V gene's germline CDR1 is SGHNT and CDR2 YENEEA. V shed 1 base and J shed 2 bases, with 12 bases lying between them.

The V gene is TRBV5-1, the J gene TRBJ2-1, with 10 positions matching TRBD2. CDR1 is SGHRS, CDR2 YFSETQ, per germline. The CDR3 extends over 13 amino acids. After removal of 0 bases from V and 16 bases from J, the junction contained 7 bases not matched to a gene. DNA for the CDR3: TGCGCCAGCAGCTTGGACCCAGCGGGAGGGGATTTCTTC. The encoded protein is CASSLDPAGGDFF.

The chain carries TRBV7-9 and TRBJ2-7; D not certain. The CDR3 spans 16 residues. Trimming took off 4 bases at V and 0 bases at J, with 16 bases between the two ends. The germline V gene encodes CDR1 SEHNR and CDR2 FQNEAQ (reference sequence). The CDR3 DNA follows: TGTGCCAGCAGCTCATTCGGGTCTATATTCTCCTACGAGCAGTACTTC. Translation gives CASSSFGSIFSYEQYF.

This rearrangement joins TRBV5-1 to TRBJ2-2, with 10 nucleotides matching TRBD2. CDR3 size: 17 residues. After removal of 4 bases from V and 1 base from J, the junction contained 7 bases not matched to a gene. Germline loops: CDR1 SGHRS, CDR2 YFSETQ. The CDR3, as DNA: TGCGCCAGCAGCGCCCGGACTAGCGGAAGGAACACCGGGGAGCTGTTTTTT. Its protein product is CASSARTSGRNTGELFF.

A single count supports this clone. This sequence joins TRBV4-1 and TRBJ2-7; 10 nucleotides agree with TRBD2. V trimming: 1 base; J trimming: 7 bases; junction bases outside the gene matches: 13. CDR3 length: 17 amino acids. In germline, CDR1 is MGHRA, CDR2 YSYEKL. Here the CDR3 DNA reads TGCGCCAGCAGCCAAGCCCTCGGCCTAGCGGGAGAGGGTGAGCAGTACTTC. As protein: CASSQALGLAGEGEQYF.

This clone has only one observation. CDR3 residues: CASAEQGDSPLHF. The CDR3 coding sequence is TGTGCCAGTGCCGAGCAGGGCGATTCACCCCTCCACTTT. J is TRBJ1-6 and V is TRBV19, with D perhaps TRBD1 (5 bases). The ends were cut back, 8 bases at V and 8 bases at J, with 13 bases in the middle. Germline CDR1 LNHDA, CDR2 SQIVND (reference sequence). The length of the CDR3 is 13 residues.

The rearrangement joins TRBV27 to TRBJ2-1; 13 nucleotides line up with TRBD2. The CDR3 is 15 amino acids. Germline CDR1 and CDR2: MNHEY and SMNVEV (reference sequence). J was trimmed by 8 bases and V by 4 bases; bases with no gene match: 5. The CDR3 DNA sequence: TGTGCCAGCAGTTCAAGGACTAGCGGGGGCGATGAGCAGTTCTTC. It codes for CASSSRTSGGDEQFF.

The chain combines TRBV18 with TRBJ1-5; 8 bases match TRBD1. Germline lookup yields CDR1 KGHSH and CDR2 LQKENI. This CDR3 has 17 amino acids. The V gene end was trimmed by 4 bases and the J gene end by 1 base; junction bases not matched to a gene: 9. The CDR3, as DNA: TGTGCCAGCTCACTGTCCCAGGGGGCGAGGAGCAATCAGCCCCAGCATTTT. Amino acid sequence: CASSLSQGARSNQPQHF.

CDR3 nucleotides: TGTGCCTCAACAGGGAATGGCGTGACTAATGAAAAACTGTTTTTT. Translation gives CASTGNGVTNEKLFF. The chain employs TRBV30 and TRBJ1-4; a weak D match, TRBD1 (6 bases). Looked up from germline, CDR1 is GTSNPN and CDR2 is SVGIG (reference sequence). The CDR3 covers 15 residues. Trimming stripped 7 bases from V and 2 bases from J, with 17 bases between.

The CDR3 bases are TGTGCCTGGAGTGTAGGGGCAGTGAGATATGGCTACACCTTC. Its translation is CAWSVGAVRYGYTF. The chain employs TRBV30 and TRBJ1-2, with a weak D call TRBD1 (5 bases). The CDR3 runs 14 residues. Germline lookup yields CDR1 GTSNPN and CDR2 SVGIG (reference sequence). Trimming stripped 0 bases from V and 5 bases from J, with 13 bases between.

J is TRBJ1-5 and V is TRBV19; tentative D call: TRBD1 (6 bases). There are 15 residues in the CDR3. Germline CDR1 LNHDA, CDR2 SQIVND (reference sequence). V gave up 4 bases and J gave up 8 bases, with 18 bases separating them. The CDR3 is CASSTTGTSLEPQHF. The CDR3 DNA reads TGTGCCAGTAGTACCACAGGGACCTCACTGGAGCCCCAGCATTTT. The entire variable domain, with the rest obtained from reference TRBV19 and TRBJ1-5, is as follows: DGGITQSPKYLFRKEGQNVTLSCEQNLNHDAMYWYRQDPGQGLRLIYYSQIVNDFQKGDIAEGYSVSREKKESFPLTVTSAQKNPTAFYLCASSTTGTSLEPQHFGDGTRLSIL.

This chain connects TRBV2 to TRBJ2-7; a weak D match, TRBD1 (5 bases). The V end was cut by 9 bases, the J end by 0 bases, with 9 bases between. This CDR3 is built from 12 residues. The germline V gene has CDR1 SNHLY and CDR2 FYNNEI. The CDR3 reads CARGADSYEQYF. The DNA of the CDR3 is TGTGCCAGAGGGGCGGACTCCTACGAGCAGTACTTC.

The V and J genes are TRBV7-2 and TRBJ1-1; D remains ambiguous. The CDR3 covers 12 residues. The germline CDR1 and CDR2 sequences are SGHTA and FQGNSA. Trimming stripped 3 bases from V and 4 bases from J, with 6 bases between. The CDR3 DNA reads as TGTGCCAGCAGCTTTCCGGGCACTGAAGCTTTCTTT. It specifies CASSFPGTEAFF.

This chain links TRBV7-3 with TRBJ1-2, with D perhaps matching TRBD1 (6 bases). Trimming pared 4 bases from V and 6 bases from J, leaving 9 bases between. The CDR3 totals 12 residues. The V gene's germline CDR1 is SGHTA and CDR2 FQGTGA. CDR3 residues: CASSSQGDGYTF. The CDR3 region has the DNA TGTGCCAGCAGCTCACAGGGCGATGGCTACACCTTC.

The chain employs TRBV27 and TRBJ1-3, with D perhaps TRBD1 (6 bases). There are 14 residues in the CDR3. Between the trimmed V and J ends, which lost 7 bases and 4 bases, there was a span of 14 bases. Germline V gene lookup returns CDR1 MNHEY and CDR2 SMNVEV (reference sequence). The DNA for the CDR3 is TGTGCCAGCAAAGCGGGACAATCAGGAAACACCATATATTTT. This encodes CASKAGQSGNTIYF.

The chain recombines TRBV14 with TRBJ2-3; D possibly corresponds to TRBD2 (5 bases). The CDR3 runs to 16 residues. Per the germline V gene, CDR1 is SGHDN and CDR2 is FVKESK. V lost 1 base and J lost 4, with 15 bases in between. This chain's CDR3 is CASSQGRTSVADTQYF. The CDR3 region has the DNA TGTGCCAGCAGCCAAGGGCGAACTAGTGTCGCAGATACGCAGTATTTT. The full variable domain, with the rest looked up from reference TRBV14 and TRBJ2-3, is EAGVTQFPSHSVIEKGQTVTLRCDPISGHDNLYWYRRVMGKEIKFLLHFVKESKQDESGMPNNRFLAERTGGTYSTLKVQPAELEDSGVYFCASSQGRTSVADTQYFGPGTRLTVL.

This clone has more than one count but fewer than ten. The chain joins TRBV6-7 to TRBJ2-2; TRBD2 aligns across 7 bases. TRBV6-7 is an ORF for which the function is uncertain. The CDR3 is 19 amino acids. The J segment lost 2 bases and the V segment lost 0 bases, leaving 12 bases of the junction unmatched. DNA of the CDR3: TGTGCCAGCAGTTACTCTCGGGGGAGGGCCGATACCAACACCGGGGAGCTGTTTTTT. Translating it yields CASSYSRGRADTNTGELFF.

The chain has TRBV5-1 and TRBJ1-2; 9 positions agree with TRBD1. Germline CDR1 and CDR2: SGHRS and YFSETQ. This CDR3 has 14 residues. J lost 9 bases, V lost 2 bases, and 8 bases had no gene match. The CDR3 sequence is CASSLSTGGTSYTF. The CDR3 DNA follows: TGCGCCAGCAGCTTATCAACAGGGGGCACGAGCTACACCTTC.